This entry lists 13 T cell receptor beta chains sequenced from one sample in a study of Ad26.COV2.S vaccination and SARS-CoV-2 variants. Generated by immunoSEQ multiplex PCR, the TCRdb table keeps only in-frame clones and is missing some. This sample has roughly 40,000 clones, with 65% to 90% found just once. This specimen consisted of peripheral blood, obtained after recovery from COVID-19. These receptors came from a human donor who had recovered from COVID-19.

The gene calls are TRBV6-5 and TRBJ1-4; tentatively, D is TRBD1 (6 bases). There are 14 residues in the CDR3. Germline CDR1 is MNHEY and CDR2 is SVGAGI. Trimming left V 5 bases short and J 11 bases short, with 18 bases between. This chain's CDR3 is CASSLHLRGGKLFF. The CDR3 bases are TGTGCCAGCAGTCTCCATTTGAGGGGGGGGAAACTGTTTTTT.

This clone has a single count. The chain is built from TRBV5-1 and TRBJ2-7, with 7 positions matching TRBD2. This CDR3 is 15 amino acids long. The germline V gene encodes CDR1 SGHRS and CDR2 YFSETQ. Trimming removed 3 bases from V and 3 bases from J; junction bases left unmatched: 9. The CDR3 DNA follows: TGCGCCAGCAGCTCCCAAGCGGGATTCGTCTACGAGCAGTACTTC. Translated, it gives CASSSQAGFVYEQYF.

This chain joins TRBV11-2 and TRBJ1-4, with 9 bases aligning to TRBD1. The ends lost 5 bases at V and 6 bases at J; junction bases unmatched: 7. CDR3 length: 15 residues. Germline V lookup: CDR1 SGHAT, CDR2 FQNNGV. The CDR3 loop is CASSPGQGGDEKLFF. The CDR3 DNA reads TGTGCCAGCAGCCCGGGACAGGGAGGGGATGAAAAACTGTTTTTT.

The chain carries TRBV5-1 and TRBJ2-7; D is ambiguous. The CDR3 runs 11 residues. The V gene's germline CDR1 is SGHRS and CDR2 YFSETQ. V lost 6 bases and J lost 3, with 7 bases in between. The CDR3 loop reads CASKMGYEQYF. The CDR3 bases are TGCGCCAGCAAGATGGGCTACGAGCAGTACTTC.

The chain employs TRBV2 and TRBJ2-5, with D perhaps matching TRBD2 (6 bases). CDR1 is SNHLY, CDR2 FYNNEI, per germline. V lost 3 bases to trimming and J lost 6 bases, with 14 bases between them. The CDR3 totals 14 residues. CDR3 in amino acids: CASSEAFGGKTQYF. The CDR3 coding sequence is TGTGCCAGCAGTGAGGCGTTCGGGGGAAAGACCCAGTACTTC.

The CDR3: CAVALGTSGANEQFF. Written as DNA, the CDR3 is TGTGCCGTTGCCCTCGGGACTAGCGGAGCAAATGAGCAGTTCTTC. The V call is TRBV6-5, the J call TRBJ2-1; 11 positions agree with TRBD2. The CDR3 has 15 amino acids. With 11 bases clipped from V and 7 bases from J, the junction kept 13 bases outside the gene matches. The germline V gene encodes CDR1 MNHEY and CDR2 SVGAGI.

V is TRBV9 and J is TRBJ2-3; 9 bases are shared with TRBD2. Losses at the gene ends were 2 bases for V and 2 bases for J; bases not matched to a gene: 6. Germline assignment: CDR1 SGDLS and CDR2 YYNGEE. This CDR3 comprises 16 residues. The CDR3 nucleotides read TGTGCCAGCAGCGTTGAGACTAGCGGCTACACAGATACGCAGTATTTT. Protein: CASSVETSGYTDTQYF.

This chain connects TRBV5-4 to TRBJ2-5, with 7 bases identical to TRBD1. The J segment lost 1 base and the V segment lost 4 bases, leaving 4 bases of the junction unmatched. CDR3 length: 14 residues. Germline V gene data show CDR1 as SGHNT and CDR2 as YYREEE (reference sequence). The DNA for the CDR3 is TGTGCCAGCAGCGGACGACAGGGCCAAGAGACCCAGTACTTC. This codes for CASSGRQGQETQYF.

The V and J genes are TRBV12-5 and TRBJ1-1; D gene uncertain. V was shortened by 4 bases and J by 10 bases, with 10 bases between the two germline ends. Germline loops: CDR1 LGHNT, CDR2 FRNRAP. The CDR3 has 11 amino acids. The CDR3 here is CASGSGSVAFF. The CDR3 DNA reads TGTGCTAGTGGTTCCGGGTCTGTAGCTTTCTTT.

The chain carries TRBV15 and TRBJ1-5; D gene uncertain. The V end lost 0 bases, the J end lost 4 bases, and 25 bases lay between the germline ends. Germline-derived CDR1 and CDR2 are LNHNV and YYDKDF (reference sequence). The CDR3 spans 20 residues. In DNA, the CDR3 is TGTGCCACCAGCAGAGATGGCCAGGACTACCTCACTTTAAAGAATCAGCCCCAGCATTTT. Translated, it gives CATSRDGQDYLTLKNQPQHF.

CDR3 sequence reads: CASSYWTSGTHNEQFF. CDR3 nucleotide sequence: TGCGCCAGCAGCTACTGGACTAGCGGGACCCACAATGAGCAGTTCTTC. The chain couples TRBV5-1 to TRBJ2-1; 12 bases align to TRBD2. The CDR3 extends over 16 amino acids. CDR1 is SGHRS, CDR2 YFSETQ, per germline. Trimming cost V 3 bases and J 5 bases; bases outside gene matches: 6. Based on the CDR3 plus reference TRBV5-1 and TRBJ2-1, the full variable domain is KAGVTQTPRYLIKTRGQQVTLSCSPISGHRSVSWYQQTPGQGLQFLFEYFSETQRNKGNFPGRFSGRQFSNSRSEMNVSTLELGDSALYLCASSYWTSGTHNEQFFGPGTRLTVL.

This chain joins TRBV6-5 and TRBJ1-2, with D tentatively TRBD1 (5 bases). Germline CDR1 is MNHEY and CDR2 is SVGAGI. V lost 6 bases, J lost 4 bases, and 9 bases lay in between. The CDR3 covers 12 residues. CDR3 sequence: CASSRGSYGYTF. In DNA form, the CDR3 reads TGTGCCAGCAGCCGGGGGAGCTATGGCTACACCTTC.

The chain recombines TRBV4-1 with TRBJ2-2, with TRBD2 as a possible D gene (7 bases). Germline loops: CDR1 MGHRA, CDR2 YSYEKL. The CDR3 is 15 amino acids. Trimming shortened V by 6 bases and J by 3 bases, and 14 bases separated the two germline ends. In DNA form, the CDR3 reads TGCGCCAGCAGAACCAGGGAGGGGGACACCGGGGAGCTGTTTTTT. This sequence encodes CASRTREGDTGELFF.